The TCR beta chain under discussion was sequenced for a study of T cells in Graves' hyperthyroidism and ophthalmopathy. Trimming removed 3 bases from V and 5 bases from J; junction bases left unmatched: 3. Germline V gene lookup returns CDR1 LNHNV and CDR2 YYDKDF (reference sequence). The CDR3 consists of 15 residues. Exclusion criteria comprised uncontrolled infection, other autoimmune disease, pregnancy or lactation. From RNA transcripts, TCR beta CDR3 regions were amplified. Using the HTBI primer set, a first-round RT-PCR was run on the TCR CDR3. TCRdb reprocessed the multiplex PCR reads via MiXCR and lists one record per CDR3 protein. The data hold about 560,000 distinct CDR3 sequences, with roughly 50% observed a single time.

The chain has TRBV15 and TRBJ1-6, with 8 positions matching TRBD1. The sample comprised peripheral blood or thyroid tissue (not recorded which). This TCR came from a woman under 30 with Graves' hyperthyroidism. CDR3 loop: CATSSRQGNNSPLHF. The CDR3 DNA reads as TGTGCCACCAGCAGTCGACAGGGGAATAATTCACCCCTCCACTTT.